This TCR beta chain was found in a study of blood T cell repertoires in COVID-19. With 6 bases clipped from V and 5 bases from J, the junction kept 7 bases outside the gene matches. CDR1 and CDR2 (germline): MDHEN, SYDVKM. The CDR3 runs 15 residues. The protocol was immunoSEQ multiplex PCR, while the TCRdb copy is restricted to in-frame clones and leaves out a portion. The sample has 200,000 to 250,000 clones, 70% to 90% seen once. This TCR was recovered from a woman aged 50 to 65 with acute or convalescent COVID-19. Sequenced sample: peripheral blood. The V and J genes are TRBV28 and TRBJ2-2, with 9 bases aligning to TRBD2. CDR3 loop: CASRVAGVDTGELFF. CDR3 nucleotides: TGTGCCAGCAGGGTAGCGGGAGTTGATACCGGGGAGCTGTTTTTT.